This is a list of T cell receptor beta chains from one sample in a study of cytomegalovirus exposure and HLA in healthy donors. The method was immunoSEQ multiplex PCR; TCRdb's version includes in-frame clones alone and lacks a portion of them. The repertoire holds about 200,000 clones, with about 80% as singletons. The specimen was PBMCs. The receptors were sampled from a man between 18 and 35 years old in good health and CMV-seronegative. Both conserved end residues are part of each CDR3. D genes are given only for firm matches. Part of the rows lack a size; the others show once, few, many or a class for expanded clones.

v_call,d_call,clone_size,j_call,cdr3_aa,cdr3_nt
TRBV29-1,-,-,TRBJ2-7,CSARVIDSYEQYF,TGCAGCGCTCGCGTAATTGACTCCTACGAGCAGTACTTC
TRBV28,TRBD1,-,TRBJ2-7,CASSFRDRVAYEQYF,TGTGCCAGCAGTTTCCGGGACAGGGTTGCCTACGAGCAGTACTTC
TRBV18,TRBD1,-,TRBJ1-1,CASSRGQGDTEAFF,TGTGCCAGCTCACGCGGACAGGGAGACACTGAAGCTTTCTTT
TRBV27,-,-,TRBJ1-1,CASSLFSRASKNTEAFF,TGTGCCAGCAGTTTATTTAGCAGGGCTTCCAAGAACACTGAAGCTTTCTTT
TRBV2,-,-,TRBJ2-2,CASSADTGELFF,TGTGCCAGCAGTGCAGACACCGGGGAGCTGTTTTTT
TRBV4-1,TRBD2,-,TRBJ2-1,CASSQEGTSAYNEQFF,TGCGCCAGCAGCCAAGAGGGGACTAGCGCCTACAATGAGCAGTTCTTC
TRBV21-1,-,-,TRBJ2-5,CASLGSQETQYF,TGTGCCAGCCTAGGCTCACAAGAGACCCAGTACTTC
TRBV6-4,-,few,TRBJ1-3,CASSGQEPSGNTIYF,TGTGCCAGCAGTGGTCAGGAACCCTCTGGAAACACCATATATTTT
TRBV28,-,-,TRBJ2-7,CASSLNPPAYEQYF,TGTGCCAGCAGTTTAAACCCTCCCGCCTACGAGCAGTACTTC
TRBV6-5,TRBD2,-,TRBJ2-1,CASSYSVAGGPGEQFF,TGTGCCAGCAGTTACTCGGTAGCGGGAGGGCCAGGGGAGCAGTTCTTC
TRBV18,TRBD1,-,TRBJ1-2,CASSKDRTGVDYGYTF,TGTGCCAGCTCTAAGGACAGGACAGGTGTGGACTATGGCTACACCTTC
TRBV6-5,TRBD2,-,TRBJ2-7,CASSWGRASGNEQYF,TGTGCCAGCAGTTGGGGGAGGGCTAGCGGGAACGAGCAGTACTTC
TRBV7-9,-,-,TRBJ1-1,CASSLQANTEAFF,TGTGCCAGCAGCTTACAGGCGAACACTGAAGCTTTCTTT
TRBV2,-,once,TRBJ2-7,CASRLGGSYEQYF,TGTGCCAGCAGGTTAGGGGGTTCCTACGAGCAGTACTTC
TRBV4-1,-,-,TRBJ2-7,CASSQVGGSYEQYF,TGCGCCAGCAGCCAAGTCGGGGGTAGCTACGAGCAGTACTTC
TRBV19,TRBD2,-,TRBJ2-4,CASSTGGTSLFAKNIQYF,TGTGCCAGTAGTACAGGGGGGACTAGCCTGTTTGCCAAAAACATTCAGTACTTC
TRBV25-1,-,-,TRBJ1-1,CASSGVTTGNTEAFF,TGTGCCAGCAGTGGTGTTACGACGGGGAACACTGAAGCTTTCTTT
TRBV30,-,-,TRBJ1-1,CAWSGGYRSGRGEAFF,TGTGCCTGGAGCGGGGGGTATAGGTCCGGTCGGGGTGAAGCTTTCTTT
TRBV18,TRBD1,-,TRBJ1-2,CASSPSTGGDGYTF,TGTGCCAGCTCACCATCAACAGGGGGAGATGGCTACACCTTC
TRBV5-6,-,few,TRBJ1-1,CASSLSLWGVEAEAFF,TGTGCCAGCAGCTTGTCTCTATGGGGCGTCGAGGCTGAAGCTTTCTTT
TRBV19,TRBD1,-,TRBJ1-5,CASSQTGGSIQPQHF,TGTGCCAGTAGCCAGACAGGGGGCAGTATTCAGCCCCAGCATTTT
TRBV28,-,-,TRBJ2-2,CASHWSGELFF,TGTGCCAGCCACTGGTCCGGGGAGCTGTTTTTT
TRBV4-2,TRBD2,-,TRBJ2-1,CASSQGTSHNEQFF,TGTGCCAGCAGCCAAGGGACTAGCCACAATGAGCAGTTCTTC
TRBV28,-,few,TRBJ2-2,CATVGGWAGELFF,TGTGCCACTGTTGGCGGTTGGGCCGGGGAGCTGTTTTTT
TRBV7-9,-,-,TRBJ1-2,CASSSGSGYTF,TGTGCCAGCAGCTCAGGAAGTGGCTACACCTTC
TRBV28,TRBD2,-,TRBJ2-7,CASTTGGRRNEQYF,TGTGCCAGCACCACGGGGGGAAGGAGAAACGAGCAGTACTTC
TRBV15,-,-,TRBJ2-7,CATSGASYEQYF,TGTGCCACCAGTGGGGCCTCCTACGAGCAGTACTTC
TRBV18,TRBD1,-,TRBJ1-3,CASSPTSDRGQGNTIYF,TGTGCCAGCTCACCAACTTCGGACAGGGGGCAGGGAAACACCATATATTTT
TRBV6-1,-,-,TRBJ1-4,CASRLRGVFEKLFF,TGTGCCAGCAGACTTCGCGGGGTATTCGAAAAACTGTTTTTT
TRBV9,TRBD2,-,TRBJ2-1,CASSVAVAGVLDEQFF,TGTGCCAGCAGCGTAGCTGTAGCGGGAGTGTTGGATGAGCAGTTCTTC
TRBV14,TRBD1,-,TRBJ2-7,CASPQEQGITYEQYF,TGTGCCAGCCCCCAGGAACAGGGGATAACCTACGAGCAGTACTTC
TRBV18,TRBD1,-,TRBJ1-2,CASPPPGQGSHGYTF,TGTGCCAGCCCACCTCCGGGACAGGGGTCGCATGGCTACACCTTC